This entry features one T cell receptor (beta chain) sequence. Its recognized antigen is unknown. The input lacks base qualities; no much larger clone sits a single base away. This sample is drawn from a study of blood T cells in healthy people across ages (dated by TCRdb to 2013 to 2016). Broadly, across the study: Template switching captured roughly one uniquely barcoded TCR beta cDNA molecule per two T cells in model experiments. Age-related changes in TCR beta repertoire diversity were measured in the study by deep sequencing normalized with unique cDNA molecular identifiers. The donors were divided into four age groups: young (average approximately 15 years), middle-aged (around 41), aged (approximately 62) and long-lived (around 87). To avoid experimental bias, donors of different ages were spread randomly across the sequencing lanes. The study analyzed two additional independent replicas of 1 million unique cDNA reads from the same blood draw for two donors, one aged 18 to 30 and one aged 80 or older.

The germline ends are 13 bases apart after V is trimmed by 4 bases and J by 6 bases. From a lookup of the germline V gene (reference sequence), CDR1 and CDR2 are SGHNT and YYREEE. The CDR3 runs 13 amino acids, cysteine and phenylalanine included. Only the CDR3 region is kept as DNA, spanning 39 bases read in frame from base 1. The 39 donors, aged about 6 to 95 years, were systemically healthy Caucasian individuals from Russia. Around 10 milliliters of peripheral blood were collected from each donor into EDTA-treated Vacutainer tubes. Ficoll-Paque density-gradient centrifugation was used to isolate PBMCs, with at least 7 million obtained per sample. Trizol reagent was used to extract total RNA from the PBMCs, yielding at least 5 micrograms per sample. Naive CD45RAhigh/CD27high T cell percentages were measured by flow cytometry on a PBMC aliquot from every donor. Here is what the overall study found, with its caveats: Estimates of total diversity from one million sequenced T cells were regarded as lower bounds and underestimates. Observed TCR beta diversity per million T cells fell roughly linearly with age, and a significant reduction was already apparent by age roughly 40. Since profiling was done on bulk unsorted PBMCs, naive and antigen-experienced compartments could not be conclusively compared. Compared with the aged group, more naive CD4+ T cells, fewer expanded clones and increased TCR diversity were shown by the long-lived group, suggesting age selection. The CMV infection status of donors was not known, potentially confounding age-related changes in expanded clonotypes. A strong correlation was found between observed TCR beta diversity and the percentage of naive T cells measured by flow cytometry.

The library was obtained by 5' RACE. Sequencing was performed on an Illumina HiSeq 2500. A second PCR of roughly 6 to 12 cycles was performed with a sample-barcoded 5' primer and a J-beta primer mix. Each TCR beta cDNA molecule received a unique molecular identifier from a template-switch 5' adaptor carrying 12 random nucleotides. Each sample yielded at least 3 million CDR3-containing paired-end reads. The Mint cDNA synthesis kit, primed by a TRBC-specific oligonucleotide, was used to synthesize first-strand cDNA from all RNA. Following uracil-DNA glycosylase treatment, a first 18-cycle PCR with universal primers M1SS and BC2_uni_R was performed on all cDNA. The paper's processing steps were these. For normalization, 1 million high-quality reads, each with a distinct molecular identifier, were randomly selected from each sample. Reads with shared molecular identifiers were discarded instead of being binned into consensus sequences. CDR3 identification, clonotype clustering and error correction used MiTCR with a Q25 quality threshold and the strictest error-elimination algorithm. A nonparametric unseen species model with Euler transformation was used to estimate lower-bound total TCR beta diversity. TCRdb handled the public reads itself, with Q25 trimming in fastp and clone calling in MiXCR, and kept productive beta chains. Duplicate CDR3 protein sequences are folded into a single record with the most common DNA and genes. These V and J calls rely on TCRdb rather than the paper's analysis. In all, the sample holds roughly 1,500,000 distinct CDR3 sequences, and approximately 42% of those were seen once. The top ten hold 7% to 9% of the sample.

The chain links TRBV5-4 with TRBJ1-1; the D gene lacks a confident call. This clonotype was obtained from a woman aged 18 to 35 in good health. The sequenced material came from blood. Here the CDR3 is given as CASSPTTGAEAFF. The DNA reads as follows: TGTGCCAGCAGCCCTACGACCGGGGCTGAAGCTTTCTTT.